These 20 T cell receptor beta chains share one sample of origin, sequenced in a study of STAT3 mutations in large granular lymphocyte leukemia. Whole-study findings and limits: Every T-cell large granular lymphocyte leukemia patient had at least one immunodominant TCR beta clonotype.

Sequenced by immunoSEQ multiplex PCR; TCRdb stores in-frame clones only, minus some. The table records about 16,000 clones, 84% of them present only once. These receptors are not linked to any known antigen. Sequencing input: peripheral blood mononuclear cells. Receptor source: a man over 45 with T-cell large granular lymphocyte leukemia. Some clones in this sample may be carry-over from other donors' samples.

V usage is TRBV5-1 and J usage is TRBJ2-2; D unclear. Germline V gives CDR1 SGHRS, CDR2 YFSETQ. The ends were cut back, 5 bases at V and 2 bases at J, with 10 bases in the middle. There are 14 residues in the CDR3. This CDR3 is CASSKLLNTGELFF. The DNA for the CDR3 is TGCGCCAGCAGTAAACTACTTAACACCGGGGAGCTGTTTTTT.

The CDR3 DNA is TGTGCCTGGGTCGCGGGACAGGGTCGAAATCAGCCCCAGCATTTT. Amino acids: CAWVAGQGRNQPQHF. The chain links TRBV30 to TRBJ1-5, with 9 bases lining up with TRBD1. V gave up 5 bases and J gave up 4 bases; unmatched junction bases: 9. This CDR3 is 15 amino acids long. CDR1 and CDR2 (germline): GTSNPN, SVGIG (reference sequence).

The chain recombines TRBV5-1 with TRBJ2-7; D might be TRBD2 (7 bases). CDR3 length equals 15 residues. V dropped 0 bases and J dropped 5 bases, with 15 bases sitting between them. Germline V gene lookup returns CDR1 SGHRS and CDR2 YFSETQ. The CDR3 sequence: CASSLENQGRDEQYF. The CDR3 coding sequence is TGCGCCAGCAGCTTGGAAAACCAGGGGAGGGACGAGCAGTACTTC.

The chain carries TRBV25-1 and TRBJ2-3; no reliable D call. The CDR3 runs to 12 residues. Germline CDR1 and CDR2: MGHDK and SYGVNS. Trimming took off 4 bases at V and 3 bases at J, with 5 bases between the two ends. CDR3 nucleotides: TGTGCCAGCAGTGTCCGAACAGATACGCAGTATTTT. It translates to CASSVRTDTQYF.

The CDR3 bases are TGTGCCAGCACCAGGGGCGGGGGGACAGGGCAGTTCTTC. The encoded protein is CASTRGGGTGQFF. This chain joins TRBV25-1 and TRBJ2-1; D may correspond to TRBD1 or TRBD2 (8 bases each). This CDR3 is 13 amino acids long. The V gene lost 7 bases and the J gene lost 12 bases, with 19 bases spanning the gap. Per the germline V gene, CDR1 is MGHDK and CDR2 is SYGVNS.

V is TRBV7-3 and J is TRBJ2-5; 8 bases are shared with TRBD1. Unmatched junction bases numbered 0, after V lost 4 bases and J lost 2 bases. The CDR3 loop spans 13 amino acids. Per germline, CDR1 SGHTA and CDR2 FQGTGA. The CDR3 spells CASSWDRQETQYF. The CDR3, as DNA: TGTGCCAGCAGCTGGGACAGGCAAGAGACCCAGTACTTC.

The chain joins TRBV7-9 to TRBJ1-1; D not certain. Germline V lookup: CDR1 SEHNR, CDR2 FQNEAQ (reference sequence). Deletions cut 7 bases from V and 0 bases from J, with 12 bases between. The length of the CDR3 is 14 residues. CDR3 loop: CASTSSNMNTEAFF. Written as DNA, the CDR3 is TGTGCCAGCACCTCGTCAAACATGAACACTGAAGCTTTCTTT. Using reference TRBV7-9 and TRBJ1-1 for the parts outside the CDR3, the full variable domain is DTGVSQNPRHKITKRGQNVTFRCDPISEHNRLYWYRQTLGQGPEFLTYFQNEAQLEKSRLLSDRFSAERPKGSFSTLEIQRTEQGDSAMYLCASTSSNMNTEAFFGQGTRLTVV.

The V gene is TRBV2, the J gene TRBJ1-5, with 8 bases lining up with TRBD1. This CDR3 is built from 15 residues. Germline CDR1 reads SNHLY; CDR2 reads FYNNEI. V dropped 6 bases and J dropped 6; count of bases not matched to a gene: 10. The CDR3 sequence is CASRDHRDRSQPQHF. The CDR3 bases are TGTGCCAGCAGGGACCACCGGGACAGGTCTCAGCCCCAGCATTTT.

V and J are TRBV7-2 and TRBJ2-7, with D perhaps given as TRBD1 or TRBD2 (5 bases each). The CDR3 loop spans 13 amino acids. Germline V CDR1 and CDR2: SGHTA, FQGNSA. V was clipped by 0 bases and J by 6 bases, with 9 bases between them. The CDR3 DNA reads as TGTGCCAGCAGCTTAGCTGAGGGGCTCGAGCAGTACTTC. This translates into CASSLAEGLEQYF.

The rearrangement uses TRBV7-9 and TRBJ1-2; 9 bases align to TRBD1. With 5 bases clipped from V and 8 bases from J, the junction kept 6 bases outside the gene matches. CDR1 SEHNR and CDR2 FQNEAQ come from the germline V gene (reference sequence). The CDR3 runs 13 residues. CDR3 sequence: CASSKQGARGYTF. DNA for the CDR3: TGTGCCAGCAGCAAACAGGGGGCGAGAGGCTACACCTTC. Filled out from reference TRBV7-9 and TRBJ1-2, the complete variable domain reads DTGVSQNPRHKITKRGQNVTFRCDPISEHNRLYWYRQTLGQGPEFLTYFQNEAQLEKSRLLSDRFSAERPKGSFSTLEIQRTEQGDSAMYLCASSKQGARGYTFGSGTRLTVV.

The chain is built from TRBV9 and TRBJ2-1, with 10 bases aligning to TRBD2. The CDR3 totals 16 residues. Germline values: CDR1 SGDLS, CDR2 YYNGEE. J lost 2 bases, V lost 3 bases, and 5 bases had no gene match. CDR3 in amino acids: CASSGWTSGTYNEQFF. The CDR3 nucleotides are TGTGCCAGCAGCGGGTGGACTAGCGGCACCTACAATGAGCAGTTCTTC. The full variable domain, in which reference TRBV9 and TRBJ2-1 provide the parts outside the CDR3, is DSGVTQTPKHLITATGQRVTLRCSPRSGDLSVYWYQQSLDQGLQFLIQYYNGEERAKGNILERFSAQQFPDLHSELNLSSLELGDSALYFCASSGWTSGTYNEQFFGPGTRLTVL.

This sequence joins TRBV6-5 and TRBJ1-5; D uncertain. Trimming shortened V by 6 bases and J by 4 bases, and 10 bases separated the two germline ends. This CDR3 spans 13 amino acids. From germline, CDR1 is MNHEY and CDR2 SVGAGI. The CDR3 sequence: CASSRTRNQPQHF. In DNA, the CDR3 is TGTGCCAGCAGCCGGACCAGGAATCAGCCCCAGCATTTT.

J is TRBJ2-7 and V is TRBV25-1; weak D call: TRBD1 (5 bases). The CDR3 is 12 amino acids. CDR1 is MGHDK and CDR2 is SYGVNS in the germline V gene. Trimming pared 2 bases from V and 3 bases from J, leaving 5 bases between. The CDR3 DNA reads TGTGCCAGCAGTGAACAGGGCTACGAGCAGTACTTC. Translation: CASSEQGYEQYF.

The rearrangement uses TRBV2 and TRBJ1-5, with D possibly being TRBD1 (5 bases). This CDR3 region has 13 residues. Germline values: CDR1 SNHLY, CDR2 FYNNEI. Trimming removed 7 bases from V and 4 bases from J, with 11 bases in between. CDR3 nucleotide sequence: TGTGCCAGCAACGAGGGGAGGAATCAGCCCCAGCATTTT. Translating it yields CASNEGRNQPQHF.

This chain uses TRBV27 with TRBJ1-5; TRBD1 might be the D (6 bases). The CDR3 length is 15 residues. CDR1 and CDR2 from the germline V gene are MNHEY and SMNVEV (reference sequence). V was shortened by 7 bases and J by 3 bases, with 16 bases between the two germline ends. CDR3 nucleotides: TGTGCCAGCACCCCTGAGGCAGGGGACAATCAGCCCCAGCATTTT. Translation gives CASTPEAGDNQPQHF.

J is TRBJ2-5 and V is TRBV7-8; D gene ambiguous. This CDR3 contains 14 residues. Trimming pared 3 bases from V and 1 base from J, leaving 9 bases between. In germline, CDR1 is SGHVS, CDR2 FQNEAQ. The CDR3: CASSFYLGQETQYF. DNA of the CDR3: TGTGCCAGCAGCTTTTATCTGGGCCAAGAGACCCAGTACTTC.

The chain links TRBV4-2 to TRBJ2-1; the D gene could be TRBD1 or TRBD2 (5 bases each). The CDR3 is made up of 18 amino acids. Per germline, CDR1 LGHNA and CDR2 YNFKEQ. V was cut by 0 bases and J by 7 bases, with 22 bases left in between. CDR3 nucleotide sequence: TGTGCCAGCAGCCAAGATCCATTCAACCTGGGACCGGGGAATGAGCAGTTCTTC. This translates into CASSQDPFNLGPGNEQFF.

The CDR3 region is CASNLRGGIAEAFF. CDR3 nucleotides: TGTGCCAGCAACCTACGGGGGGGAATCGCTGAAGCTTTCTTT. The rearrangement joins TRBV6-5 to TRBJ1-1; possible D gene TRBD1, 5 bases. Looked up from germline, CDR1 is MNHEY and CDR2 is SVGAGI. Trimming removed 7 bases from V and 6 bases from J, with 18 bases in between. The CDR3 spans 14 residues.

In nucleotides, the CDR3 is TGTGCCAGCCAGCCGGGACAGGGGGCTACTGAAGCTTTCTTT. Translation: CASQPGQGATEAFF. The chain links TRBV7-8 to TRBJ1-1; the match to TRBD1 covers 12 bases. The CDR3 is 14 amino acids. CDR1 is SGHVS, CDR2 FQNEAQ, per germline. J was trimmed by 5 bases and V by 8 bases; bases with no gene match: 6.

This chain joins TRBV5-1 and TRBJ2-7, with 13 bases identical to TRBD2. The CDR3 extends over 16 amino acids. CDR1 is SGHRS and CDR2 is YFSETQ in the germline V gene. V lost 0 bases to trimming and J lost 5 bases; unmatched junction nucleotides: 5. The CDR3 sequence: CASSLDRLAGGNEQYF. The CDR3 DNA sequence: TGCGCCAGCAGCTTGGATAGACTAGCGGGAGGCAACGAGCAGTACTTC.